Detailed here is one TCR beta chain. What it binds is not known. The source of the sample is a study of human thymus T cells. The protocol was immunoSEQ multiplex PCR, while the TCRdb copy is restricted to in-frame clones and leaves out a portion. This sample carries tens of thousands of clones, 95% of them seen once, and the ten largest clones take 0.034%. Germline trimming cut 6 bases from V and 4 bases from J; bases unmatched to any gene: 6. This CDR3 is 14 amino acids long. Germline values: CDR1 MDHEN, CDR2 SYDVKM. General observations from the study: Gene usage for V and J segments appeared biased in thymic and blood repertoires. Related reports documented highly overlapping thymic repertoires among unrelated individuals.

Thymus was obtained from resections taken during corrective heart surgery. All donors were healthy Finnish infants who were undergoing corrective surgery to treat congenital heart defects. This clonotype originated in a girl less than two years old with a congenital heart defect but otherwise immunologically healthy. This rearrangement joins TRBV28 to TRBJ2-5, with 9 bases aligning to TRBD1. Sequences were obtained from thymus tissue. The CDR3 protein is CASRSGTGPETQYF. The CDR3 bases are TGTGCCAGCAGGTCAGGGACAGGGCCAGAGACCCAGTACTTC. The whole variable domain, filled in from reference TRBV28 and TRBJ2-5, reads DVKVTQSSRYLVKRTGEKVFLECVQDMDHENMFWYRQDPGLGLRLIYFSYDVKMKEKGDIPEGYSVSREKKERFSLILESASTNQTSMYLCASRSGTGPETQYFGPGTRLLVL.